This T cell receptor (beta chain) was obtained from a study of blood T cell repertoires in COVID-19. Across the study: Samples taken during acute and convalescent COVID-19 were collected in the United States, Italy and Spain. PBMCs, B-cell-depleted T cells, or T cells were the source of the cDNA or gDNA that made up the material.

As processed by the authors: Nucleated cell number was recorded as an estimate derived from reference gene primer amplification. Sequenced by immunoSEQ multiplex PCR; TCRdb stores in-frame clones only, minus some. Clone size and the V and J calls come from that table; the DNA yielded D and trimming. The profile shows around 230,000 clones, roughly 85% of them singletons. CDR3 length: 16 residues. Germline lookup yields CDR1 SGHAT and CDR2 FQNNGV. With 2 bases clipped from V and 10 bases from J, the junction kept 10 bases outside the gene matches. This clonotype was sampled from a woman in her 70s with active or convalescent COVID-19. What was sequenced was peripheral blood. The chain links TRBV11-2 to TRBJ1-6; 8 bases are a match to TRBD1. The CDR3 reads CASSLMIGTGLSPLHF. The CDR3 DNA is TGTGCCAGCAGCTTAATGATCGGGACAGGACTGTCACCCCTCCACTTT.